Included here is one T cell receptor beta chain sequence, with context. This clonotype was seen repeatedly, ten times or more. Which antigen it targets is not known. Nothing much larger sits one base from this clone, and base qualities are not available. These data originate in a study of regulatory T cells in long-lasting Graves disease (dated by TCRdb to about 2021). As for the study more broadly: Newly diagnosed Graves' disease patients had taken antithyroid drugs for less than 3 months. Persistent Graves' disease patients were compared with newly diagnosed Graves' disease patients by peripheral blood TCR sequencing and RNA sequencing. The study took place in China and was registered as a clinical trial. A total of approximately 35 samples were covered by TCR sequencing, comprising around 13 persistent and some 20 newly diagnosed Graves' disease patients.

The library was built by means of multiplex PCR. TCRdb records Illumina HiSeq 4000 as the sequencer. TCR beta libraries were built with iRepertoire HTBI primers and Arm-PCR amplification of CDR3 regions. PCR products were gel purified before sequencing. The study's own analysis went as follows. A total of some 60 TRBV and some 15 TRBJ segments were identified across samples and were used for gene usage analysis of CDR3 amino acid clonotypes. COPE and FqMerger were used to merge the filtered high-quality paired reads into contigs. Contigs were aligned with BLAST to IMGT TRBV, TRBD and TRBJ reference genes, and CDR3 was defined per IMGT. Highly expanded clones were defined as clonotypes with a frequency above 0.1%. Shannon entropy was used to measure repertoire diversity, and the Gini coefficient was used to measure V-J evenness. A clonotype was considered public if more than one individual shared it. The public reads were run again by TCRdb, first through fastp at Q25 and then through MiXCR, and only productive beta chains were kept. Entries are consolidated by CDR3 protein sequence, retaining the most common genes and DNA. These V and J calls rely on TCRdb rather than the paper's analysis. In all, the sample holds around 330,000 distinct CDR3 sequences, and 18% of those were seen once. The ten biggest clones cover roughly 40% of the sample.

The time point label, as the study defines it: newly diagnosed GD, antithyroid drugs for less than 3 months. For both TCR sequencing and RNA sequencing, RNA was extracted from PBMCs in TRIzol. Graves' disease was diagnosed according to American Thyroid Association guidelines. Patients were recruited from an endocrinology department in Xi'an, China. Each patient gave roughly 10 milliliters of peripheral blood, collected in an EDTA anticoagulant tube. Ficoll Paque Plus density gradient separation was used to isolate PBMCs, and no further T cell sorting was done. An Agilent 2100 Bioanalyzer and agarose gel were used to check RNA quality, while a NanoDrop 2000 measured RNA concentration. Overall results and qualifications from the work: Peripheral blood alone was examined, since thyroid tissue, which constituted the primary lesion, could not be accessed. The small sample size was acknowledged by the authors as a limitation that may reduce accuracy. A larger number of public clonotypes was shared among persistent patients (fewer than 3,000) than among newly diagnosed patients (roughly 970). Compared with newly diagnosed patients, persistent Graves' disease patients had lower TCR Shannon entropy and fewer highly expanded clones, which suggests clonal expansion. Preferential use of TRBV28, TRBJ1-2 and TRBJ2-5 was observed in persistent disease, whereas TRBV20-1 and TRBJ2-1 were favored in newly diagnosed disease. Sequencing and analysis were limited to the TCR beta chain.

Unmatched junction bases come to 12, with V trimmed by 4 bases and J by 3 bases. CDR1 MNHEY and CDR2 SMNVEV were looked up in the germline V gene (reference sequence). The CDR3 numbers 18 residues from cysteine through phenylalanine. The sequence is cut down to CDR3 DNA, 54 bases in frame from base 1. The clonotype originates from a female donor with Graves disease. This sequence uses TRBV27 and TRBJ1-6; 7 central bases correspond to TRBD1. Source: peripheral blood mononuclear cells (PBMCs), taken at new diagnosis, from a patient treated with antithyroid drugs. The sequenced DNA: TGTGCCAGCAGTTCCGATACCGGGACAGTTCGCTATAATTCACCCCTCCACTTT. This yields the protein CASSSDTGTVRYNSPLHF.